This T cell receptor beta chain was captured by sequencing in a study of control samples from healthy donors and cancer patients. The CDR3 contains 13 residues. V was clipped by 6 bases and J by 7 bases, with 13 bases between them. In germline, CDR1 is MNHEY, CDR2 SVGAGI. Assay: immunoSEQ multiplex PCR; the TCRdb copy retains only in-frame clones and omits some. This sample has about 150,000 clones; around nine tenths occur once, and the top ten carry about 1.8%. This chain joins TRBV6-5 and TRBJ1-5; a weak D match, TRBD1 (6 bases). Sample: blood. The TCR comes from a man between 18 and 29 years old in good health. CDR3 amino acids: CASRREGEQPQHF. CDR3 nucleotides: TGTGCCAGCAGGAGAGAGGGGGAGCAGCCCCAGCATTTT.